Following are 19 T cell receptor beta chains from one sample sequenced in a study of T cell changes during pregnancy in multiple sclerosis. TCRdb keeps only in-frame clones here, not all; method: immunoSEQ multiplex PCR. The repertoire holds approximately 61,000 clones, with around 90% as singletons. Sample: peripheral blood, taken in the first trimester of pregnancy. The receptors originated from a female donor with multiple sclerosis, enrolled in a pregnancy study.

The chain recombines TRBV9 with TRBJ2-7, with 13 bases aligning to TRBD2. This CDR3 is built from 15 residues. Germline V gene data show CDR1 as SGDLS and CDR2 as YYNGEE. The V gene end was trimmed by 3 bases and the J gene end by 3 bases; junction bases not matched to a gene: 3. The CDR3, as DNA: TGTGCCAGCAGCGCAGGGACTAGCGGGGTCTACGAGCAGTACTTC. As protein: CASSAGTSGVYEQYF.

This clone was found a few times. The chain recombines TRBV30 with TRBJ2-7; 8 bases agree with TRBD1. Germline V gives CDR1 GTSNPN, CDR2 SVGIG (reference sequence). V shed 8 bases and J 4 bases; nucleotides not matched to a gene: 4. This CDR3 contains 11 residues. In nucleotides, the CDR3 is TGTGCCGGGGGACAGGATTACGAGCAGTACTTC. Encoded protein: CAGGQDYEQYF.

The chain carries TRBV5-1 and TRBJ2-1; possibly TRBD2 for D (6 bases). CDR1 is SGHRS and CDR2 is YFSETQ in the germline V gene. The CDR3 extends over 15 amino acids. Trimming pared 0 bases from V and 0 bases from J, leaving 7 bases between. The DNA of the CDR3 is TGCGCCAGCAGCTTGGACGGGAGCTCCTACAATGAGCAGTTCTTC. It translates to CASSLDGSSYNEQFF.

CDR3: CASSLGGGGYEQYF. The CDR3 bases are TGTGCCAGCAGCTTAGGGGGGGGAGGATACGAGCAGTACTTC. V usage is TRBV7-8 and J usage is TRBJ2-7, with TRBD2 identical over 7 bases. Trimming at V came to 1 base and at J to 4 bases, leaving 4 bases not matched to a gene. The germline V gene encodes CDR1 SGHVS and CDR2 FQNEAQ. There are 14 residues in the CDR3.

V usage is TRBV6-5 and J usage is TRBJ1-2; D not resolved. The CDR3 extends over 15 amino acids. Germline CDR1 MNHEY, CDR2 SVGAGI. Trimming stripped 6 bases from V and 2 bases from J, with 16 bases between. The CDR3, as DNA: TGTGCCAGCAGGACTGTCCGGGTCCTGAACTATGGCTACACCTTC. Translation: CASRTVRVLNYGYTF.

The count of this clone is one. The chain uses TRBV28 and TRBJ1-4; 8 nucleotides match TRBD1. Unmatched junction bases numbered 3, after V lost 1 base and J lost 5 bases. Germline V gives CDR1 MDHEN, CDR2 SYDVKM. The CDR3 contains 15 residues. Written as DNA, the CDR3 is TGTGCCAGCAGTTTATCGGGACAGGCCAATGAAAAACTGTTTTTT. Encoded protein: CASSLSGQANEKLFF.

The rearrangement links TRBV9 to TRBJ2-7; tentatively, D is TRBD2 (5 bases). The germline CDR1 and CDR2 sequences are SGDLS and YYNGEE. V was shortened by 0 bases and J by 4 bases, with 17 bases between the two germline ends. This CDR3 contains 16 residues. The CDR3 loop reads CASSVASSGPWYEQYF. CDR3 nucleotide sequence: TGTGCCAGCAGCGTAGCCTCCAGCGGCCCCTGGTACGAGCAGTACTTC.

The rearrangement links TRBV7-9 to TRBJ2-1, with 7 positions matching TRBD2. The CDR3 spans 17 residues. The germline gives CDR1 SEHNR, CDR2 FQNEAQ (reference sequence). V trimming: 8 bases; J trimming: 8 bases; junction bases outside the gene matches: 21. The CDR3 DNA follows: TGTGCCAGCCGGAGCTTGAACGAGGCGGGAGTTCGTGATGAGCAGTTCTTC. Encoded protein: CASRSLNEAGVRDEQFF.

This clone was picked up a small number of times. This rearrangement joins TRBV19 to TRBJ1-1; D not certain. CDR1 is LNHDA, CDR2 SQIVND, per germline (reference sequence). V was pared by 4 bases and J by 1 base, with 4 bases between. The CDR3 spans 12 residues. The chain's CDR3 is CASSSRNTEAFF. CDR3 in DNA: TGTGCCAGTAGTAGCAGGAACACTGAAGCTTTCTTT.

On this clone itself: Compared with germline, one end of the junction differs, possibly owing to a read error. V usage is TRBV2 and J usage is TRBJ2-6; D not certain. This CDR3 region has 17 residues. Per germline, CDR1 SNHLY and CDR2 FYNNEI. The CDR3 region is CASRRSWAPTGANVLTF. The DNA of the CDR3 is TGTGCCAGCAGACGGTCTTGGGCCCCCACTGGAGCCAACGTCCTGACTTTC.

The chain combines TRBV29-1 with TRBJ1-2, with D maybe TRBD1 (6 bases). The CDR3 has 11 residues. Germline CDR1 is SQVTM and CDR2 is ANQGSEA. The ends were cut back, 4 bases at V and 12 bases at J, with 15 bases in the middle. CDR3 sequence (DNA): TGCAGCGTTGGACACAGGGAAGACGACACCTTC. It encodes CSVGHREDDTF.

The chain joins TRBV19 to TRBJ2-3; the D gene is possibly TRBD1 (6 bases). Germline-derived CDR1 and CDR2 are LNHDA and SQIVND (reference sequence). Trimming removed 7 bases at V and 3 bases at J, with 11 bases between. The CDR3 is made up of 13 amino acids. CDR3: CASNAGDTDTQYF. As DNA, the CDR3 is TGTGCCAGTAATGCAGGGGATACAGATACGCAGTATTTT.

This clone was seen more than once but under ten times. The chain carries TRBV28 and TRBJ1-5; D unclear. Germline V gene sequence: CDR1 MDHEN, CDR2 SYDVKM. Trimming removed 2 bases at V and 7 bases at J, with 12 bases between. CDR3 size: 14 residues. CDR3 nucleotides: TGTGCCAGCAGTTTAATGGTTGGCGGGCAGCCCCAGCATTTT. It encodes CASSLMVGGQPQHF.

The chain employs TRBV7-9 and TRBJ2-7, with 10 bases matching TRBD2. The CDR3 has 15 residues. Germline values: CDR1 SEHNR, CDR2 FQNEAQ (reference sequence). Trimming cost V 6 bases and J 0 bases; bases outside gene matches: 5. The CDR3 coding sequence is TGTGCCAGCAGACCTTCTAGCGGGAGCTCCTACGAGCAGTACTTC. Protein product: CASRPSSGSSYEQYF. Combining the CDR3 with reference TRBV7-9 and TRBJ2-7 gives the whole variable domain DTGVSQNPRHKITKRGQNVTFRCDPISEHNRLYWYRQTLGQGPEFLTYFQNEAQLEKSRLLSDRFSAERPKGSFSTLEIQRTEQGDSAMYLCASRPSSGSSYEQYFGPGTRLTVT.

The DNA of the CDR3 is TGTGCCAGCAGCCCTGGGACAGGGCAGGAGACCCAGTACTTC. Translation: CASSPGTGQETQYF. The chain employs TRBV6-5 and TRBJ2-5; TRBD1 aligns across 9 bases. The CDR3 sequence is 14 residues long. The germline gives CDR1 MNHEY, CDR2 SVGAGI. With 6 bases clipped from V and 5 bases from J, the junction kept 7 bases outside the gene matches.

The chain links TRBV6-6 to TRBJ2-1, with 10 bases fitting TRBD2. This CDR3 spans 14 amino acids. J lost 8 bases, V lost 6 bases, and 7 bases had no gene match. Per the germline V gene, CDR1 is MNHNY and CDR2 is SVGAGI (reference sequence). This CDR3 is CASRILAGYDEQFF. For the CDR3, the DNA is TGTGCCAGCAGAATACTAGCGGGATATGATGAGCAGTTCTTC.

The chain combines TRBV7-3 with TRBJ2-7, with D unresolved. Trimming stripped 0 bases from V and 4 bases from J, with 7 bases between. The CDR3 runs 13 residues. Germline V gives CDR1 SGHTA, CDR2 FQGTGA. The CDR3 DNA is TGTGCCAGCAGCTTAACTCACCAGTACGAGCAGTACTTC. Residues: CASSLTHQYEQYF.

This clone occurred a few times. This sequence joins TRBV6-4 and TRBJ2-2, with TRBD2 identical over 9 bases. The J segment lost 7 bases and the V segment lost 0 bases, leaving 0 bases of the junction unmatched. Per the germline V gene, CDR1 is MRHNA and CDR2 is SNTAGT. The CDR3 runs 14 residues. The CDR3 is CASSDSSGSGELFF. The CDR3 DNA reads as TGTGCCAGCAGTGACTCTAGCGGGAGCGGGGAGCTGTTTTTT.

V and J are TRBV2 and TRBJ2-5, with a weak D call TRBD1 (5 bases). Deletions cut 8 bases from V and 4 bases from J, with 14 bases between. The CDR3 contains 13 residues. Germline lookup yields CDR1 SNHLY and CDR2 FYNNEI. The chain's CDR3 is CASAGDSRETQYF. The DNA for the CDR3 is TGTGCCAGCGCCGGTGACAGTCGAGAGACCCAGTACTTC. Full variable domain (remainder filled in from reference TRBV2 and TRBJ2-5): EPEVTQTPSHQVTQMGQEVILRCVPISNHLYFYWYRQILGQKVEFLVSFYNNEISEKSEIFDDQFSVERPDGSNFTLKIRSTKLEDSAMYFCASAGDSRETQYFGPGTRLLVL.